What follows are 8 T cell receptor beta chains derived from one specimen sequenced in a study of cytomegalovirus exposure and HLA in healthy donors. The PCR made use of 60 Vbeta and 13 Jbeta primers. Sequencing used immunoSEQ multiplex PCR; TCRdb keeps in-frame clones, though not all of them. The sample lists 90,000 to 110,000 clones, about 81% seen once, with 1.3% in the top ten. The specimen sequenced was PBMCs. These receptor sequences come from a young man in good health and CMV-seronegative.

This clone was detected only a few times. The CDR3 loop reads CASSQGPAGTYEQYF. CDR3 DNA: TGCGCCAGCAGCCAAGGGCCTGCGGGCACCTACGAGCAGTACTTC. The rearrangement links TRBV4-1 to TRBJ2-7, with D possibly being TRBD2 (5 bases). Germline values: CDR1 MGHRA, CDR2 YSYEKL. This CDR3 is 15 amino acids long. V shed 1 base and J shed 2 bases, with 12 bases lying between them.

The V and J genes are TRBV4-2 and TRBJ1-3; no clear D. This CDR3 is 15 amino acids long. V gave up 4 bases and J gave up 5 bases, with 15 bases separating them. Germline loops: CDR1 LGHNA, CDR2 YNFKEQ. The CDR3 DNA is TGTGCCAGCAGCCGAGACTCCGGGAGTCGAAACACCATATATTTT. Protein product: CASSRDSGSRNTIYF.

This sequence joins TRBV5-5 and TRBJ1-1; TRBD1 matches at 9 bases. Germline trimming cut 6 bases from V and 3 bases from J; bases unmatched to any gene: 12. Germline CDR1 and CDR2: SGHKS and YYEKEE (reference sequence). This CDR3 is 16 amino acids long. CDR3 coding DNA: TGTGCCAGCACTTTGGGGGTTGGACAGGGGTACACTGAAGCTTTCTTT. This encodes CASTLGVGQGYTEAFF.

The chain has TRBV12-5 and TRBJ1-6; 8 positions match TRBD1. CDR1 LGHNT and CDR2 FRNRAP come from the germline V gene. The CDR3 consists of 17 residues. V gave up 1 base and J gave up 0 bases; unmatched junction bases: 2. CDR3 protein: CASGLATGGSYNSPLHF. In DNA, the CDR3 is TGTGCTAGTGGTTTGGCCACAGGGGGCTCCTATAATTCACCCCTCCACTTT.

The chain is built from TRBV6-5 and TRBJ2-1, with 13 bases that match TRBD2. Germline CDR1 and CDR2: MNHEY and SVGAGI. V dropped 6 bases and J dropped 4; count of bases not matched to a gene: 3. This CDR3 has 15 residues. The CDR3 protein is CASSPTSGGYNEQFF. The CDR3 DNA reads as TGTGCCAGCAGCCCGACTAGCGGGGGGTACAATGAGCAGTTCTTC.

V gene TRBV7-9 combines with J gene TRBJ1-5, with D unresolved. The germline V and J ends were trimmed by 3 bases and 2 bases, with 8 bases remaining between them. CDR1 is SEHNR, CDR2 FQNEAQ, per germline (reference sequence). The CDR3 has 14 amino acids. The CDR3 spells CASSLAVGNQPQHF. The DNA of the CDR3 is TGTGCCAGCAGCTTGGCGGTGGGCAATCAGCCCCAGCATTTT.

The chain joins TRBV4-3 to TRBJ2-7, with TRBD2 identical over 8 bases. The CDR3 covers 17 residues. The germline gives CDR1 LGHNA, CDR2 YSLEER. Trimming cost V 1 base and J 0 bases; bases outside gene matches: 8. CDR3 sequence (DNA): TGCGCCAGCAGCCAAGTTCAGAGCGGGGGAGTCTCCTACGAGCAGTACTTC. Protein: CASSQVQSGGVSYEQYF.

The CDR3 nucleotides are TGCGCCAGCAGCCAAGGGTGGCAGGGCGGCAAGAACATTCAGTACTTC. Amino acids: CASSQGWQGGKNIQYF. The chain carries TRBV4-1 and TRBJ2-4, with D possibly being TRBD1 (5 bases). V lost 1 base to trimming and J lost 7 bases, with 17 bases between them. Germline V lookup: CDR1 MGHRA, CDR2 YSYEKL. The CDR3 has 16 residues.